This entry features one T cell receptor (beta chain) sequence. Its antigen is unknown. The PCR had 60 Vbeta and 13 Jbeta primers. Using immunoSEQ multiplex PCR, the repertoire was profiled, and TCRdb retains in-frame clones only, with some absent. Here the sample spans fewer than 200,000 clones, roughly 80% being singletons. This specimen belongs to a study of cytomegalovirus exposure and HLA in healthy donors. From germline, CDR1 is MDHEN and CDR2 SYDVKM. V shed 6 bases, J shed 3 bases, and the junction held 2 bases outside the gene matches. The CDR3 sequence is 13 residues long. Study results and limitations: An analysis done earlier found most TCR beta V segments productive about 87% or about 30% of the time. Among TCR beta chains of equal frequency, HLA-associated ones were more clonally expanded in a later analysis.

Despite likely unrecorded immune exposures, the donors were nominally healthy at the time of sampling. Sequencing was carried out using PBMCs. This chain links TRBV28 with TRBJ1-2; 9 nucleotides agree with TRBD1. The source is a woman aged 18-30 years in good health and CMV-seronegative. The CDR3 spells CASRRTGDYGYTF. The CDR3 DNA reads as TGTGCCAGCAGACGGACAGGGGACTATGGCTACACCTTC.